The next 21 T cell receptor beta chains were all read from a single sample in a study of blood T cell repertoires in COVID-19. Here immunoSEQ multiplex PCR was the method, and the copy in TCRdb shows in-frame clones only, minus some. This sample has roughly 120,000 clones, with roughly nine tenths found just once. The sequenced sample consisted of peripheral blood. These TCRs come from a man in his sixties with COVID-19, enrolled during active disease.

This clone was seen only a few times. J is TRBJ2-7 and V is TRBV27, with TRBD1 as a possible D gene (6 bases). Germline lookup yields CDR1 MNHEY and CDR2 SMNVEV (reference sequence). Trimming stripped 3 bases from V and 0 bases from J, with 12 bases between. The CDR3 is made up of 15 amino acids. The CDR3 DNA is TGTGCCAGCAGTTTGGGGGCCCGGAGCTCCTACGAGCAGTACTTC. It encodes CASSLGARSSYEQYF.

The rearrangement joins TRBV15 to TRBJ2-7, with 9 nucleotides matching TRBD2. After removal of 5 bases from V and 4 bases from J, the junction contained 9 bases not matched to a gene. Germline V gives CDR1 LNHNV, CDR2 YYDKDF (reference sequence). CDR3 size: 15 residues. CDR3 loop: CATSLESGRTYEQYF. Written as DNA, the CDR3 is TGTGCCACCAGCCTAGAGAGCGGGAGGACGTACGAGCAGTACTTC.

This sequence joins TRBV30 and TRBJ1-2; D remains ambiguous. The CDR3 length is 11 residues. V lost 8 bases, J lost 5 bases, and 12 bases lay in between. Germline CDR1 GTSNPN, CDR2 SVGIG (reference sequence). The CDR3 reads CAGVSGYGYTF. The CDR3, as DNA: TGTGCCGGTGTGTCGGGATATGGCTACACCTTC. Together with reference TRBV30 and TRBJ1-2, the CDR3 gives the full variable domain: SQTIHQWPATLVQPVGSPLSLECTVEGTSNPNLYWYRQAAGRGLQLLFYSVGIGQISSEVPQNLSASRPQDRQFILSSKKLLLSDSGFYLCAGVSGYGYTFGSGTRLTVV.

V is TRBV27 and J is TRBJ2-4, with TRBD1 matching over 9 bases. CDR3 length: 16 amino acids. Losses at the gene ends were 6 bases for V and 6 bases for J; bases not matched to a gene: 12. Germline V gives CDR1 MNHEY, CDR2 SMNVEV (reference sequence). Here the CDR3 reads CASSALTGGRGNIQYF. The CDR3 nucleotides are TGTGCCAGCAGCGCCCTCACAGGGGGCAGGGGAAACATTCAGTACTTC.

This chain joins TRBV19 and TRBJ1-1; tentatively, D is TRBD1 (5 bases). Trimming left V 4 bases short and J 5 bases short, with 11 bases between. CDR3 size: 13 residues. Germline CDR1 and CDR2: LNHDA and SQIVND (reference sequence). CDR3 bases: TGTGCCAGTAGTAATCGGGGGAAAACTGAAGCTTTCTTT. It translates to CASSNRGKTEAFF.

The genes are TRBV14 and TRBJ1-2; D might be TRBD1 (6 bases). Germline CDR1 is SGHDN and CDR2 is FVKESK. There are 14 residues in the CDR3. V was cut by 4 bases and J by 9 bases, with 18 bases left in between. As DNA, the CDR3 is TGTGCCAGCAGCCCGACAGGAGGACGGTACCGCTACACCTTC. This codes for CASSPTGGRYRYTF. The variable domain in full, with the rest retrieved from reference TRBV14 and TRBJ1-2, is EAGVTQFPSHSVIEKGQTVTLRCDPISGHDNLYWYRRVMGKEIKFLLHFVKESKQDESGMPNNRFLAERTGGTYSTLKVQPAELEDSGVYFCASSPTGGRYRYTFGSGTRLTVV.

This chain joins TRBV28 and TRBJ2-7; tentatively, D is TRBD1 (6 bases). Between the trimmed V and J ends, which lost 5 bases and 5 bases, there was a span of 10 bases. The CDR3 length is 12 residues. Per the germline V gene, CDR1 is MDHEN and CDR2 is SYDVKM. The CDR3 sequence is CASSLTGNEQYF. The CDR3 nucleotides are TGTGCCAGCAGTCTAACAGGGAACGAGCAGTACTTC.

The chain recombines TRBV27 with TRBJ1-4, with a tentative D call TRBD1 (5 bases). The germline CDR1 and CDR2 sequences are MNHEY and SMNVEV (reference sequence). With 6 bases removed from V and 3 bases from J, the gap between germline ends came to 14 bases. The CDR3 runs 15 residues. The CDR3 nucleotides read TGTGCCAGCAGCCCCCTCGGGGGGGCTAATGAAAAACTGTTTTTT. Translation gives CASSPLGGANEKLFF. Looking up the rest from reference TRBV27 and TRBJ1-4 gives the full variable domain: EAQVTQNPRYLITVTGKKLTVTCSQNMNHEYMSWYRQDPGLGLRQIYYSMNVEVTDKGDVPEGYKVSRKEKRNFPLILESPSPNQTSLYFCASSPLGGANEKLFFGSGTQLSVL.

The chain uses TRBV28 and TRBJ1-2, with TRBD1 identical over 9 bases. CDR1 is MDHEN and CDR2 is SYDVKM in the germline V gene. J lost 5 bases, V lost 1 base, and 5 bases had no gene match. The CDR3 length is 15 residues. CDR3 DNA sequence: TGTGCCAGCAGTTTATTAGAGACAGGGGGATATGGCTACACCTTC. This translates into CASSLLETGGYGYTF.

The chain combines TRBV19 with TRBJ1-1; D unclear. The CDR3 covers 14 residues. The ends were cut back, 1 base at V and 5 bases at J, with 11 bases in the middle. CDR1 and CDR2 from the germline V gene are LNHDA and SQIVND (reference sequence). CDR3 DNA sequence: TGTGCCAGTAGTATAGGCGGGGAAAGGACTGAAGCTTTCTTT. Encoded protein: CASSIGGERTEAFF.

The gene calls are TRBV5-6 and TRBJ2-7; 8 bases line up with TRBD1. The germline V gene has CDR1 SGHDT and CDR2 YYEEEE. Unmatched junction bases numbered 5, after V lost 0 bases and J lost 6 bases. This CDR3 is built from 14 residues. The CDR3 DNA is TGTGCCAGCAGCTTGGGGACAGGGATTTCCGAGCAGTACTTC. Its translation is CASSLGTGISEQYF.

The J gene is TRBJ2-3, the V gene TRBV28; possible D gene TRBD2, 6 bases. V was trimmed by 8 bases and J by 3 bases, leaving 12 bases between them. The CDR3 has 13 amino acids. Germline V gives CDR1 MDHEN, CDR2 SYDVKM. The CDR3 reads CASFGGPTDTQYF. Written as DNA, the CDR3 is TGTGCCAGCTTCGGAGGGCCTACAGATACGCAGTATTTT.

The chain carries TRBV2 and TRBJ2-5; D is undetermined. This CDR3 is 12 amino acids long. In germline, CDR1 is SNHLY, CDR2 FYNNEI. The V end was cut by 1 base, the J end by 5 bases, with 5 bases between. This chain's CDR3 is CASSEGAETQYF. The DNA for the CDR3 is TGTGCCAGCAGTGAAGGGGCGGAGACCCAGTACTTC.

This clone has only one observation. The rearrangement links TRBV6-2 or TRBV6-3 to TRBJ2-7, with 9 bases fitting TRBD2. V trimming: 4 bases; J trimming: 0 bases; junction bases outside the gene matches: 7. CDR3 length: 16 residues. Germline lookup yields CDR1 MNHEY and CDR2 SVGEGT. For the CDR3, the DNA is TGTGCCAGCAGTTTGTTTAGCGGGAGTTACTCCTACGAGCAGTACTTC. Protein sequence: CASSLFSGSYSYEQYF.

This clone was counted a single time. The chain carries TRBV7-9 and TRBJ2-6; 7 bases line up with TRBD1. Germline lookup yields CDR1 SEHNR and CDR2 FQNEAQ (reference sequence). The CDR3 length is 15 residues. With 3 bases clipped from V and 4 bases from J, the junction kept 3 bases outside the gene matches. CDR3 region: CASSLTGSGANVLTF. CDR3 DNA sequence: TGTGCCAGCAGCTTGACAGGGTCCGGGGCCAACGTCCTGACTTTC.

The chain carries TRBV24-1 and TRBJ2-5; TRBD2 matches at 7 bases. V shed 4 bases and J 2 bases; nucleotides not matched to a gene: 6. CDR1 is KGHDR and CDR2 is SFDVKD in the germline V gene. The CDR3 has 15 residues. The chain's CDR3 is CATSDPGGAQETQYF. The CDR3 nucleotides read TGTGCCACCAGTGACCCGGGGGGAGCACAAGAGACCCAGTACTTC.

The CDR3 DNA is TGCGCCAGCAGCTTTGGGGAGGGTGAAGCTTTCTTT. It encodes CASSFGEGEAFF. The V call is TRBV5-1, the J call TRBJ1-1; D remains unclear. The CDR3 contains 12 residues. CDR1 and CDR2 (germline): SGHRS, YFSETQ. V lost 2 bases to trimming and J lost 7 bases, with 9 bases between them.

V usage is TRBV12-3 or TRBV12-4 and J usage is TRBJ2-7, with unresolved D. This CDR3 comprises 12 residues. Trimming left V 5 bases short and J 4 bases short, with 9 bases between. Here the CDR3 DNA reads TGTGCCAGCAGTCCGCCAGGTTACGAGCAGTACTTC. It yields the protein CASSPPGYEQYF.

This chain joins TRBV7-7 and TRBJ1-1, with unresolved D. Between the trimmed V and J ends, which lost 2 bases and 3 bases, there was a span of 13 bases. Per the germline V gene, CDR1 is SSHAT and CDR2 is FNYEAQ (reference sequence). This CDR3 region has 15 residues. CDR3 sequence reads: CASSLSRQLDTEAFF. CDR3 coding DNA: TGTGCCAGCAGCTTATCGCGGCAGCTTGACACTGAAGCTTTCTTT.

The chain has TRBV11-3 and TRBJ1-3; no clear D gene. Trimming removed 4 bases from V and 0 bases from J, with 7 bases in between. Germline V lookup: CDR1 SGHNT, CDR2 YENEEA. This CDR3 has 14 residues. The CDR3 is CASSSIPSGNTIYF. CDR3 DNA: TGTGCCAGCAGCTCCATCCCCTCTGGAAACACCATATATTTT.

V gene TRBV28 combines with J gene TRBJ1-2; no reliable D call. From germline, CDR1 is MDHEN and CDR2 SYDVKM. This CDR3 contains 16 residues. Trimming removed 3 bases at V and 4 bases at J, with 18 bases between. CDR3 in DNA: TGTGCCAGCAGTTTGAATGATGTGCGGGCCGGCTATGGCTACACCTTC. Translation: CASSLNDVRAGYGYTF.